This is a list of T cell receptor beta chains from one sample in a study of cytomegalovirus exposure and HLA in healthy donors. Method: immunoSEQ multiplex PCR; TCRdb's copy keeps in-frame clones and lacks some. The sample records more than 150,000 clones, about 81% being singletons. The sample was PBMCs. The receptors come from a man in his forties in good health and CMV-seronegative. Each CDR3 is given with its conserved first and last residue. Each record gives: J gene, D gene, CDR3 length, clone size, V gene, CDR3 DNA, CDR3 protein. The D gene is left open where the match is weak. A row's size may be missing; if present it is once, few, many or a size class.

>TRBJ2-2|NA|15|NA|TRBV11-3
TGTGCCAGCAGCAGGGGGGGGACCAACACCGGGGAGCTGTTTTTT
CASSRGGTNTGELFF
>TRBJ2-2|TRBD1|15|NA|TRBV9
TGTGCCAGCAGGCGAGCGACAGGGGAAACCGGGGAGCTGTTTTTT
CASRRATGETGELFF
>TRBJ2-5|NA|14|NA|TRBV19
TGTGCCAGGCGTTACCCCCCCCCGAGAGAGACCCAGTACTTC
CARRYPPPRETQYF
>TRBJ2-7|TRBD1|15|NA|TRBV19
TGTGCCAGTAGGCCCGGGACAGGGCACTCCTACGAGCAGTACTTC
CASRPGTGHSYEQYF
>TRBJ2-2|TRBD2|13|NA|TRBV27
TGTGCCAGCAGTTTCGGGACTATCGGGGAGCTGTTTTTT
CASSFGTIGELFF
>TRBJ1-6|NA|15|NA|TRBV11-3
TGTGCCAGCAGCCCGTTTAGGGGTTGGGATTCACCCCTCCACTTT
CASSPFRGWDSPLHF
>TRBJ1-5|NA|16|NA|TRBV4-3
TGCGCCAGCAGCCAAGAACCCCTCAGGGGCGGTCAGCCCCAGCATTTT
CASSQEPLRGGQPQHF
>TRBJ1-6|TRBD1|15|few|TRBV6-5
TGTGCCAGCAGGGCCGGGACAGGGTGGAATTCACCCCTCCACTTT
CASRAGTGWNSPLHF
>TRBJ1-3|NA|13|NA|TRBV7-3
TGTGCCAGCAGCTTAGGCCATGGAAACACCATATATTTT
CASSLGHGNTIYF
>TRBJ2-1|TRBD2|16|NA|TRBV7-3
TGTGCCAGCAGTATCCTAGCGGGGAGCTCCTACAATGAGCAGTTCTTC
CASSILAGSSYNEQFF
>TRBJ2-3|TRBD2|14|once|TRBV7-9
TGTGCCAGCAGTTTGGCGGGGGGGGCAGATACGCAGTATTTT
CASSLAGGADTQYF